Listed below are T cell receptor beta chains from one sample, sequenced in a study of shared clonotypes between healthy human individuals. Libraries were prepared by immunoSEQ multiplex PCR; TCRdb keeps only in-frame clonotypes and omits some of them. The sample yields around 650,000 clones, approximately 96% seen once. The sequenced sample consisted of naive CD8+ T cells sorted from blood. Receptor source: a woman in her twenties or thirties in good health. Both conserved end residues are part of each CDR3. The D gene is left open where the match is weak. Some rows have no size entry. The others give once, few or many, or a class for an expanded clone.

>-|TRBV2|TRBJ2-7|-
CATQGAAYEQYF
TGTGCCACCCAAGGGGCCGCCTACGAGCAGTACTTC
>TRBD2|TRBV28|TRBJ2-7|-
CASRGLAGGRSYEQYF
TGTGCCAGCAGGGGACTAGCGGGAGGACGCTCTTACGAGCAGTACTTC
>TRBD2|TRBV28|TRBJ2-7|-
CASTPGLGPYEQYF
TGTGCCAGCACCCCGGGACTAGGTCCCTACGAGCAGTACTTC
>TRBD2|TRBV15|TRBJ2-2|-
CATSPSGRAAAGELFF
TGTGCCACCAGTCCTAGCGGGAGGGCCGCGGCCGGGGAGCTGTTTTTT
>-|TRBV7-9|TRBJ1-2|-
CASSLLVDEGSHNYGYTF
TGTGCCAGCAGCTTACTAGTCGATGAGGGCAGCCATAACTATGGCTACACCTTC
>-|TRBV27|TRBJ2-7|-
CASSIDRGGDEQYF
TGTGCCAGCAGTATTGACAGGGGAGGGGACGAGCAGTACTTC
>TRBD2|TRBV6-6|TRBJ2-7|-
CASSYAGGAYEQYF
TGTGCCAGCAGTTACGCGGGAGGGGCCTACGAGCAGTACTTC
>-|TRBV7-9|TRBJ2-2|-
CASSKQGAGELFF
TGTGCCAGCAGCAAACAGGGCGCCGGGGAGCTGTTTTTT
>-|TRBV11-2|TRBJ1-1|once
CASSLRGGGYTEAFF
TGTGCCAGCAGCTTAAGGGGGGGCGGTTACACTGAAGCTTTCTTT
>TRBD2|TRBV5-3|TRBJ2-3|-
CARSLSSSGDTQYF
TGTGCCAGAAGCTTGTCGTCTAGCGGAGATACGCAGTATTTT
>-|TRBV27|TRBJ1-1|-
CASSPTGLSNTEAFF
TGTGCCAGCAGTCCTACAGGTTTAAGCAACACTGAAGCTTTCTTT
>TRBD2|TRBV6-5|TRBJ2-7|-
CASSYSVGLATYEQYF
TGTGCCAGCAGTTACTCGGTGGGACTAGCGACCTACGAGCAGTACTTC
>-|TRBV5-6|TRBJ2-6|-
CASTVTSGANVLTF
TGTGCCAGCACTGTCACGTCTGGGGCCAACGTCCTGACTTTC
>-|TRBV5-6|TRBJ1-3|-
CASSPTPSHSGNTIYF
TGTGCCAGCAGCCCAACCCCCTCGCACTCTGGAAACACCATATATTTT
>-|TRBV27|TRBJ2-7|-
CASSSSGLGYEQYF
TGTGCCAGCAGCTCGTCGGGTCTCGGGTACGAGCAGTACTTC
>-|TRBV19|TRBJ1-2|-
CASSIVSGPAVDGNGYTF
TGTGCCAGTAGTATAGTGTCGGGCCCGGCGGTCGACGGGAATGGCTACACCTTC
>TRBD1|TRBV5-4|TRBJ1-2|-
CASSGGQGDYGYTF
TGTGCCAGCAGCGGAGGACAGGGGGACTATGGCTACACCTTC
>-|TRBV27|TRBJ1-1|-
CASRVKSRGGNTEAFF
TGTGCCAGCAGGGTGAAATCCCGGGGGGGAAACACTGAAGCTTTCTTT
>-|TRBV6-1|TRBJ2-1|-
CASSEMMGSEYNEQFF
TGTGCCAGCAGTGAAATGATGGGGAGCGAATACAATGAGCAGTTCTTC
>-|TRBV19|TRBJ1-5|-
CASRASNQPQHF
TGTGCCAGTAGGGCAAGCAATCAGCCCCAGCATTTT
>-|TRBV5-1|TRBJ2-2|-
CASSSRVGTGELFF
TGCGCCAGCAGCTCCAGGGTGGGCACCGGGGAGCTGTTTTTT
>TRBD1|TRBV11-2|TRBJ2-7|-
CASSFGRGPNEQYF
TGTGCCAGCAGCTTTGGCAGGGGGCCCAACGAGCAGTACTTC
>TRBD2|TRBV28|TRBJ2-5|-
CASIAGGVDQETQYF
TGTGCCAGCATAGCGGGTGGGGTTGACCAAGAGACCCAGTACTTC
>-|TRBV5-6|TRBJ1-2|-
CASSSGASSYGYTF
TGTGCCAGCAGCTCTGGGGCGTCGAGCTATGGCTACACCTTC
>-|TRBV4-2|TRBJ1-4|-
CASSQRDASNEKLFF
TGTGCCAGCAGCCAACGGGACGCCTCTAATGAAAAACTGTTTTTT
>-|TRBV28|TRBJ2-7|-
CASSLLGSYEQYF
TGTGCCAGCAGTTTGTTAGGCTCCTACGAGCAGTACTTC
>-|TRBV9|TRBJ2-3|once
CASSVHSNTQYF
TGTGCCAGCAGCGTACACTCGAATACGCAGTATTTT
>-|TRBV5-1|TRBJ1-1|-
CASWDPGGNTEAFF
TGCGCCAGCTGGGACCCTGGAGGTAACACTGAAGCTTTCTTT
>-|TRBV5-1|TRBJ2-7|-
CASSIGQGGYEQYF
TGCGCCAGCAGCATAGGCCAGGGGGGCTACGAGCAGTACTTC
>-|TRBV29-1|TRBJ1-2|few
CSVDSTEKNYGYTF
TGCAGCGTTGATTCGACAGAGAAGAACTATGGCTACACCTTC
>TRBD1|TRBV13|TRBJ2-7|-
CASSFRTGGYEQYF
TGTGCCAGCAGCTTTCGGACAGGAGGCTACGAGCAGTACTTC
>TRBD2|TRBV28|TRBJ2-5|-
CASSFSGRGQETQYF
TGTGCCAGCAGTTTCTCCGGGAGGGGACAAGAGACCCAGTACTTC
>TRBD2|TRBV27|TRBJ2-2|-
CASSLEAGEGTGELFF
TGTGCCAGCAGTTTAGAAGCGGGAGAGGGGACCGGGGAGCTGTTTTTT
>TRBD1|TRBV6-5|TRBJ2-7|once
CASSYTGGYEQYF
TGTGCCAGCAGTTACACAGGGGGGTACGAGCAGTACTTC
>-|TRBV25-1|TRBJ2-1|-
CASRGPDSYNEQFF
TGTGCCAGCAGGGGTCCGGATTCCTACAATGAGCAGTTCTTC
>-|TRBV30|TRBJ2-7|-
CAWSPPLFSSYEQYF
TGTGCCTGGAGTCCCCCCTTATTCAGCTCCTACGAGCAGTACTTC
>-|TRBV5-4|TRBJ1-1|-
CASNRPGANTEAFF
TGTGCCAGCAACCGACCGGGGGCGAACACTGAAGCTTTCTTT
>TRBD2|TRBV7-2|TRBJ2-1|-
CASSWRGVQAYNEQFF
TGTGCCAGCAGCTGGCGGGGGGTACAAGCCTACAATGAGCAGTTCTTC
>-|TRBV27|TRBJ1-4|-
CASRADSNEKLFF
TGTGCCAGCAGGGCAGACTCTAATGAAAAACTGTTTTTT
>-|TRBV7-9|TRBJ2-7|-
CASSFPPSVGDYEQYF
TGTGCCAGCAGCTTCCCACCGTCCGTGGGTGACTACGAGCAGTACTTC
>-|TRBV29-1|TRBJ1-3|-
CSVEDEAQDQGNTIYF
TGCAGCGTTGAAGATGAGGCACAGGACCAAGGCAACACCATATATTTT
>-|TRBV27|TRBJ2-6|-
CASSSLLGDLILSGANVLTF
TGTGCCAGCAGTTCCCTGTTGGGGGACCTAATCCTCTCTGGGGCCAACGTCCTGACTTTC
>-|TRBV7-9|TRBJ2-5|-
CASSPPGGGMETQYF
TGTGCCAGCAGCCCGCCAGGGGGAGGAATGGAGACCCAGTACTTC
>-|TRBV29-1|TRBJ1-1|-
CSVDGPGGAEAFF
TGCAGCGTTGACGGCCCGGGGGGAGCTGAAGCTTTCTTT
>-|TRBV6-6|TRBJ2-3|-
CASSPLAADTQYF
TGTGCCAGCAGCCCTCTGGCAGCAGATACGCAGTATTTT
>TRBD2|TRBV28|TRBJ2-5|-
CASSSLAGERGETQYF
TGTGCCAGCAGTTCCCTAGCGGGCGAGAGGGGAGAGACCCAGTACTTC
>-|TRBV28|TRBJ1-3|once
CASTTGPFSGNTIYF
TGTGCCAGCACCACTGGGCCCTTCTCTGGAAACACCATATATTTT
>-|TRBV28|TRBJ1-1|-
CASSSNPVGGANTEAFF
TGTGCCAGCAGTTCGAATCCTGTCGGGGGGGCGAACACTGAAGCTTTCTTT
>TRBD2|TRBV10-1|TRBJ2-1|once
CASSDGGDPFF
TGCGCCAGCAGCGATGGGGGGGATCCGTTCTTC
>-|TRBV5-1|TRBJ2-7|-
CASSPVNSESYEQYF
TGCGCCAGCAGCCCGGTGAACAGCGAATCCTACGAGCAGTACTTC
>TRBD2|TRBV7-9|TRBJ2-1|-
CASSLGGLAGGPGEQFF
TGTGCCAGCAGCTTAGGGGGACTAGCGGGAGGGCCGGGTGAGCAGTTCTTC
>-|TRBV20-1|TRBJ1-2|-
CSARVPHGYTF
TGCAGTGCTAGAGTACCTCATGGCTACACCTTC
>-|TRBV6-5|TRBJ2-7|-
CASSYGSPYEQYF
TGTGCCAGCAGTTACGGGAGCCCCTACGAGCAGTACTTC
>-|TRBV4-1|TRBJ2-7|-
CASSQAVGSRIDEQYF
TGCGCCAGCAGCCAAGCTGTGGGCAGTAGAATCGACGAGCAGTACTTC
>TRBD2|TRBV11-2|TRBJ2-3|-
CASSLGGSSGSTDTQYF
TGTGCCAGCAGCTTAGGTGGCTCTAGCGGGAGTACAGATACGCAGTATTTT
>-|TRBV10-1|TRBJ1-5|-
CASAAEGNQPQHF
TGCGCCAGTGCGGCGGAAGGCAATCAGCCCCAGCATTTT
>-|TRBV5-4|TRBJ2-3|-
CASSQDADTQYF
TGTGCCAGCAGTCAAGATGCAGATACGCAGTATTTT
>TRBD1|TRBV7-9|TRBJ2-2|-
CASSVNRGLNTGELFF
TGTGCCAGCAGCGTCAACAGGGGATTAAACACCGGGGAGCTGTTTTTT
>TRBD2|TRBV5-1|TRBJ2-5|-
CASSTGTSGKETQYF
TGCGCCAGCTCAACCGGGACTAGCGGGAAAGAGACCCAGTACTTC